The 32 T cell receptor beta chains below all came from one sample that was sequenced in a study of blood T cells in healthy people across ages. A second PCR of 7 to 11 cycles used a sample-barcoded 5' primer and a J-beta primer mix. TCRdb re-called the 5' RACE reads through MiXCR, storing one row per CDR3 protein. The repertoire holds more than 650,000 distinct CDR3 sequences, with roughly 20% as singletons. Sample: blood. Source of these receptors: a man between 70 and 80 years old in good health.

The chain combines TRBV5-1 with TRBJ2-5; D is ambiguous. Trimming removed 3 bases at V and 1 base at J, with 10 bases between. There are 14 residues in the CDR3. Germline CDR1 is SGHRS and CDR2 is YFSETQ. The CDR3 reads CASSSGRGQETQYF. In nucleotides, the CDR3 is TGCGCCAGCAGCTCAGGCCGAGGCCAAGAGACCCAGTACTTC.

The chain combines TRBV20-1 with TRBJ1-3, with D possibly TRBD1 on 5 matching bases. The germline V gene has CDR1 DFQATT and CDR2 SNEGSKA (reference sequence). With 0 bases removed from V and 0 bases from J, the gap between germline ends came to 9 bases. The CDR3 extends over 15 amino acids. The DNA of the CDR3 is TGCAGTGCTAGAGAGGGGGAAATCTCTGGAAACACCATATATTTT. It encodes CSAREGEISGNTIYF.

This clonotype has only a few counts. The chain carries TRBV11-1 and TRBJ2-1; D perhaps matches TRBD1 (6 bases). This CDR3 has 15 amino acids. Trimming left V 3 bases short and J 2 bases short, with 11 bases between. Per germline, CDR1 SGHAT and CDR2 FQDESV (reference sequence). The CDR3 spells CASSFAQGTYNEQFF. DNA of the CDR3: TGTGCCAGCAGCTTTGCCCAGGGGACCTACAATGAGCAGTTCTTC.

This clonotype was seen a handful of times. The chain has TRBV24-1 and TRBJ2-6; D unresolved. Per the germline V gene, CDR1 is KGHDR and CDR2 is SFDVKD. The CDR3 contains 14 residues. Trimming pared 3 bases from V and 6 bases from J, leaving 8 bases between. The CDR3 reads CATSDRVKANVLTF. DNA for the CDR3: TGTGCCACCAGTGATCGGGTGAAGGCCAACGTCCTGACTTTC.

The gene calls are TRBV7-8 and TRBJ2-4; D not resolved. The ends were cut back, 2 bases at V and 8 bases at J, with 10 bases in the middle. This CDR3 region has 13 residues. The V gene's germline CDR1 is SGHVS and CDR2 FQNEAQ. CDR3 DNA: TGTGCCAGCAGCTTAACTTTTCGGGACATTCAGTACTTC. Translating it yields CASSLTFRDIQYF. The complete variable domain, with remaining parts taken from reference TRBV7-8 and TRBJ2-4, reads GAGVSQSPRYKVAKRGQDVALRCDPISGHVSLFWYQQALGQGPEFLTYFQNEAQLDKSGLPSDRFFAERPEGSVSTLKIQRTQQEDSAVYLCASSLTFRDIQYFGAGTRLSVL.

The rearrangement joins TRBV12-3 or TRBV12-4 to TRBJ2-7; no clear D. The CDR3 sequence is 14 residues long. Trimming cost V 4 bases and J 2 bases, with 12 bases left between them. As DNA, the CDR3 is TGTGCCAGCAGTTCCGGCGACCCACCCTACGAGCAGTACTTC. Amino acids: CASSSGDPPYEQYF.

The chain has TRBV12-3 or TRBV12-4 and TRBJ2-5; D is unclear. The CDR3 loop spans 12 amino acids. V was trimmed by 9 bases and J by 4 bases, leaving 12 bases between them. For the CDR3, the DNA is TGTGCCAGTCTCCGCTGGCGAGAGACCCAGTACTTC. This codes for CASLRWRETQYF.

This clonotype was seen a few times. This chain joins TRBV20-1 and TRBJ2-7, with D hard to call. The assigned J gene may be wrong: the sequence end matches TRBJ2-5 better. CDR3 length equals 14 residues. CDR1 DFQATT and CDR2 SNEGSKA come from the germline V gene (reference sequence). The CDR3 region is CSARSPGFPETQYF. CDR3 bases: TGCAGTGCTAGAAGTCCCGGGTTCCCAGAGACCCAGTACTTC.

This clonotype was counted only a few times. The rearrangement links TRBV28 to TRBJ2-1, with D uncertain. Germline V CDR1 and CDR2: MDHEN, SYDVKM. This CDR3 region has 12 residues. The ends were cut back, 10 bases at V and 1 base at J, with 8 bases in the middle. The CDR3 protein is CATTSSYNEQFF. The CDR3 DNA is TGTGCCACCACGAGTTCCTACAATGAGCAGTTCTTC.

This sequence joins TRBV13 and TRBJ2-3, with 9 bases aligning to TRBD2. With V trimmed by 5 bases and J by 2 bases, 17 bases remained unmatched. CDR3 length equals 19 residues. Germline V gene sequence: CDR1 PRHDT, CDR2 FYEKMQ (reference sequence). The CDR3 sequence is CASSPRLGLAGVATDTQYF. The CDR3 nucleotides are TGTGCCAGCAGCCCTAGGCTGGGACTAGCCGGGGTCGCCACAGATACGCAGTATTTT.

The genes are TRBV12-3 or TRBV12-4 and TRBJ1-3; perhaps TRBD1 as D (6 bases). The CDR3 contains 16 residues. V was clipped by 7 bases and J by 2 bases, with 18 bases between them. In DNA form, the CDR3 reads TGTGCCAGCATCTTGCAGGGGACCCTCACTGGAAACACCATATATTTT. It codes for CASILQGTLTGNTIYF.

V is TRBV6-6 and J is TRBJ1-2; D not certain. The CDR3 has 11 residues. Germline CDR1 MNHNY, CDR2 SVGAGI (reference sequence). V lost 2 bases to trimming and J lost 6 bases, with 4 bases between them. The CDR3 DNA is TGTGCCAGCAGTTACGTGGATGGCTACACCTTC. Translating gives CASSYVDGYTF.

To note about this clonotype: Germline and junction disagree at one end, which may indicate a read error. The chain recombines TRBV19 with TRBJ2-3, with a tentative D call TRBD2 (5 bases). The CDR3 totals 17 residues. Looked up from germline, CDR1 is LNHDA and CDR2 is SQIVND (reference sequence). In DNA, the CDR3 is TGTGCCAGTAGTATGGCGCAAGCGGCCCAAGCACAGAGTACGCGGTATTTT. Residues: CASSMAQAAQAQSTRYF. The whole variable domain, remainder taken from reference TRBV19 and TRBJ2-3, is DGGITQSPKYLFRKEGQNVTLSCEQNLNHDAMYWYRQDPGQGLRLIYYSQIVNDFQKGDIAEGYSVSREKKESFPLTVTSAQKNPTAFYLCASSMAQAAQAQSTRYFGPGTRLTVL.

This clonotype was picked up many times. The J gene is TRBJ2-7, the V gene TRBV5-1; D gene unclear. This CDR3 is 14 amino acids long. V was trimmed by 0 bases and J by 1 base, leaving 8 bases between them. CDR1 and CDR2 (germline): SGHRS, YFSETQ. CDR3: CASSLGSHSYEQYF. The CDR3 DNA is TGCGCCAGCAGCTTGGGCAGTCATTCCTACGAGCAGTACTTC.

The J gene is TRBJ2-3, the V gene TRBV6-6; 9 bases align to TRBD2. V dropped 8 bases and J dropped 2; count of bases not matched to a gene: 8. CDR1 and CDR2 (germline): MNHNY, SVGAGI (reference sequence). The CDR3 length is 15 residues. The CDR3 spells CASAGGTLNTDTQYF. For the CDR3, the DNA is TGTGCCAGCGCGGGGGGGACACTTAACACAGATACGCAGTATTTT.

This clonotype was seen more than once but under ten times. This rearrangement joins TRBV18 to TRBJ2-2; D gene unclear. Germline lookup yields CDR1 KGHSH and CDR2 LQKENI. Trimming cost V 0 bases and J 1 base, with 6 bases left between them. The CDR3 is 15 residues long. The CDR3 sequence is CASSPPWGNTGELFF. DNA of the CDR3: TGTGCCAGCTCACCACCGTGGGGGAACACCGGGGAGCTGTTTTTT.

This clonotype was counted only a few times. V gene TRBV20-1 combines with J gene TRBJ1-5; 7 bases are shared with TRBD1. The CDR3 sequence is 17 residues long. J was trimmed by 3 bases and V by 4 bases; bases with no gene match: 15. Germline CDR1 is DFQATT and CDR2 is SNEGSKA (reference sequence). The CDR3 DNA sequence: TGCAGTGCTACAAAAGGAGGGGGCGTAGCTTCCAATCAGCCCCAGCATTTT. It codes for CSATKGGGVASNQPQHF.

The chain has TRBV29-1 and TRBJ1-2; TRBD1 might be the D (5 bases). Trimming pared 4 bases from V and 2 bases from J, leaving 8 bases between. Germline V gene data show CDR1 as SQVTM and CDR2 as ANQGSEA. The CDR3 consists of 12 residues. CDR3 in DNA: TGCAGCGTTGGGCGGGACAACTATGGCTACACCTTC. Its protein is CSVGRDNYGYTF.

With respect to this clonotype: The junction departs from germline at one end; a sequencing error may be responsible. The chain has TRBV12-3 or TRBV12-4 and TRBJ2-3, with 7 nucleotides matching TRBD2. CDR3 length: 15 residues. CDR3 coding DNA: TGTGCCAGCAGCGGGACTACGTTTAGCGCAGATACGGAGTATTTT. It specifies CASSGTTFSADTEYF.

V usage is TRBV20-1 and J usage is TRBJ2-1; TRBD2 matches 7 bases. CDR1 is DFQATT and CDR2 is SNEGSKA in the germline V gene (reference sequence). Germline trimming cut 3 bases from V and 3 bases from J; bases unmatched to any gene: 5. The CDR3 loop spans 14 amino acids. The CDR3 bases are TGCAGTGCTAGGGCTAGCGGAGACTACAATGAGCAGTTCTTC. This translates into CSARASGDYNEQFF.

The chain combines TRBV12-3 or TRBV12-4 with TRBJ1-2; TRBD1 matches 11 bases. This CDR3 has 15 residues. V gave up 5 bases and J gave up 8 bases; unmatched junction bases: 10. This CDR3 reads CASSTGTGGTLGYTF. CDR3 bases: TGTGCCAGCAGTACGGGGACAGGGGGAACTCTAGGCTACACCTTC.

The V call is TRBV29-1, the J call TRBJ2-3; D gene unclear. Gene TRBJ1-5 matches the end of the DNA better, so the J call may be wrong. CDR1 and CDR2 (germline): SQVTM, ANQGSEA. This CDR3 has 12 amino acids. CDR3 in DNA: TGCAGCGTTGAAGTTGGCGCAGATACGCAGCATTTT. Translating it yields CSVEVGADTQHF.

This chain links TRBV25-1 with TRBJ2-5, with 7 bases identical to TRBD1. The J call is uncertain, as TRBJ2-7 better fits the DNA end. The CDR3 extends over 11 amino acids. Germline CDR1 MGHDK, CDR2 SYGVNS. This chain's CDR3 is CARTGSHEQYV. In DNA form, the CDR3 reads TGTGCCAGGACAGGGTCCCACGAGCAGTACGTC.

The V gene is TRBV29-1, the J gene TRBJ2-1; possibly TRBD1 for D (5 bases). This CDR3 region has 13 residues. CDR1 is SQVTM, CDR2 ANQGSEA, per germline. V lost 5 bases and J lost 6, with 14 bases in between. Here the CDR3 reads CSVRIGALNEQFF. CDR3 bases: TGCAGCGTTCGGATTGGGGCTCTCAATGAGCAGTTCTTC.

This chain uses TRBV20-1 with TRBJ2-3, with 8 positions matching TRBD2. V was clipped by 6 bases and J by 4 bases; unmatched bases: 12. CDR1 is DFQATT and CDR2 is SNEGSKA in the germline V gene (reference sequence). There are 15 residues in the CDR3. CDR3 sequence (DNA): TGCAGTGCCGCCGGGACTAGTCCCAGGTCAGATACGCAGTATTTT. This encodes CSAAGTSPRSDTQYF.

The CDR3, as DNA: TGCGCCAGCGAGCGGGGGGACAGGGGCAGTATATCCTACGAGCAGTACTTC. Translation gives CASERGDRGSISYEQYF. This rearrangement joins TRBV5-1 to TRBJ2-7; a weak D match, TRBD1 (10 bases). The CDR3 covers 17 residues. V shed 7 bases and J shed 1 base, with 24 bases lying between them. Germline values: CDR1 SGHRS, CDR2 YFSETQ. Using reference TRBV5-1 and TRBJ2-7 for the parts outside the CDR3, the full variable domain is KAGVTQTPRYLIKTRGQQVTLSCSPISGHRSVSWYQQTPGQGLQFLFEYFSETQRNKGNFPGRFSGRQFSNSRSEMNVSTLELGDSALYLCASERGDRGSISYEQYFGPGTRLTVT.

This sequence joins TRBV7-9 and TRBJ1-1; D is undetermined. V lost 5 bases and J 0 bases, leaving 13 bases between the germline ends. CDR1 and CDR2 from the germline V gene are SEHNR and FQNEAQ (reference sequence). The CDR3 is 15 residues long. The CDR3 DNA sequence: TGTGCCAGCAGCCCCTTACACCTGTTGAACACTGAAGCTTTCTTT. This gives the protein CASSPLHLLNTEAFF.

This clonotype was counted a single time. The chain links TRBV10-2 to TRBJ1-1, with 9 bases lining up with TRBD1. CDR3 length equals 16 residues. Trimming cost V 6 bases and J 3 bases; bases outside gene matches: 11. Looked up from germline, CDR1 is WSHSY and CDR2 is SAAADI. The CDR3 coding sequence is TGCGCCAGCAGGAGCGGGACAGGGATGTCGGACACTGAAGCTTTCTTT. Amino acid sequence: CASRSGTGMSDTEAFF.

The chain carries TRBV27 and TRBJ1-1; 10 positions match TRBD1. V lost 5 bases to trimming and J lost 7 bases; unmatched junction nucleotides: 13. This CDR3 region has 16 residues. The germline gives CDR1 MNHEY, CDR2 SMNVEV (reference sequence). The CDR3 region is CASSGRDRGFGNEAFF. In DNA form, the CDR3 reads TGTGCCAGCAGTGGCCGGGACAGGGGTTTCGGGAATGAAGCTTTCTTT.

The V and J genes are TRBV20-1 and TRBJ1-4; possible D gene TRBD1, 5 bases. Trimming cost V 0 bases and J 2 bases, with 16 bases left between them. The germline V gene encodes CDR1 DFQATT and CDR2 SNEGSKA (reference sequence). The CDR3 consists of 17 residues. In DNA form, the CDR3 reads TGCAGTGCTAGAGATCGGGCAGGGCACTTTACTAATGAAAAACTGTTTTTT. Its protein is CSARDRAGHFTNEKLFF.

V gene TRBV6-1 combines with J gene TRBJ2-7; 10 bases match TRBD1. CDR1 MNHNS and CDR2 SASEGT come from the germline V gene. V trimming: 1 base; J trimming: 11 bases; junction bases outside the gene matches: 2. The CDR3 sequence is 12 residues long. The CDR3: CASSEGGTGEYF. The CDR3, as DNA: TGTGCCAGCAGTGAAGGCGGGACAGGGGAGTACTTC.

This clonotype was observed once. One end of the junction is discordant with germline, which a read error may explain. V usage is TRBV20-1 and J usage is TRBJ2-1; possibly TRBD1 or TRBD2 for D (5 bases each). Germline V lookup: CDR1 DFQATT, CDR2 SNEGSKA (reference sequence). The CDR3 runs to 15 residues. The CDR3 sequence is CSAYSGTQSSYEHYF. The CDR3 DNA follows: TGCAGCGCCTATTCGGGGACCCAATCGTCCTACGAGCACTACTTC.